These 9 T cell receptor beta chains were sequenced from one sample in a study of T cells in pancreatic ductal adenocarcinoma. Assay used: immunoSEQ multiplex PCR; TCRdb lists only in-frame clones, some missing. The table has approximately 12,000 clones, roughly 85% seen once; the top ten hold less than 20%. Surgery without prior neoadjuvant therapy was the treatment of the selected pancreatic ductal adenocarcinoma patients. The sample was PBMCs. The source of these receptors is a human donor with pancreatic ductal adenocarcinoma.

This chain joins TRBV2 and TRBJ1-2; 10 positions agree with TRBD1. The CDR3 is 15 amino acids. The V gene end was trimmed by 3 bases and the J gene end by 5 bases; junction bases not matched to a gene: 6. Germline-derived CDR1 and CDR2 are SNHLY and FYNNEI. In DNA, the CDR3 is TGTGCCAGCAGTGAGACAGGGGGCGCCTATTATGGCTACACCTTC. Protein product: CASSETGGAYYGYTF.

CDR3 loop: CASSNNDRGFEKLFF. The CDR3, as DNA: TGTGCCAGCAGCAATAATGACAGGGGGTTTGAAAAACTGTTTTTT. The chain links TRBV4-2 to TRBJ1-4; 9 bases line up with TRBD1. Per germline, CDR1 LGHNA and CDR2 YNFKEQ. Trimming removed 5 bases from V and 7 bases from J; junction bases left unmatched: 8. The CDR3 sequence is 15 residues long.

There are a few counts of this clone. The germline gene is not matched at one end of the junction; a read error may be the cause. This chain uses TRBV11-2 with TRBJ2-7; D may be TRBD1 (5 bases). Germline assignment: CDR1 SGHAT and CDR2 FQNNGV. The CDR3 sequence is 15 residues long. CDR3 DNA: TGTGCCAGCAGCTCGACAGATCCGGGTTCCTCCGAGCAGTACTTC. Its translation: CASSSTDPGSSEQYF.

V is TRBV7-2 and J is TRBJ2-1; D perhaps matches TRBD2 (6 bases). Germline V gene data show CDR1 as SGHTA and CDR2 as FQGNSA. The V end lost 5 bases, the J end lost 13 bases, and 18 bases lay between the germline ends. This CDR3 spans 13 amino acids. The CDR3 region has the DNA TGTGCCAGCAGCGTAAAAATACCGGGACTTCAGTTCTTC. Its protein product is CASSVKIPGLQFF.

The rearrangement uses TRBV14 and TRBJ1-1; the match to TRBD1 covers 9 bases. The CDR3 spans 12 residues. Germline trimming cut 6 bases from V and 4 bases from J; bases unmatched to any gene: 0. Germline CDR1 SGHDN, CDR2 FVKESK. DNA of the CDR3: TGTGCCAGCAGGACAGGGGGCACTGAAGCTTTCTTT. This gives the protein CASRTGGTEAFF.

The chain carries TRBV6-5 and TRBJ1-1; 8 bases are a match to TRBD1. In germline, CDR1 is MNHEY, CDR2 SVGAGI. The CDR3 spans 14 residues. With V trimmed by 4 bases and J by 4 bases, 5 bases remained unmatched. CDR3: CASSLIQGGTEAFF. DNA for the CDR3: TGTGCCAGCAGTTTAATACAGGGGGGCACTGAAGCTTTCTTT.

V is TRBV11-2 and J is TRBJ1-6; 10 nucleotides line up with TRBD1. Trimming cost V 5 bases and J 10 bases; bases outside gene matches: 5. The CDR3 has 14 residues. CDR1 is SGHAT, CDR2 FQNNGV, per germline. The CDR3 DNA sequence: TGTGCCAGCAGCCTGGGACAGGGGAACTCACCCCTCCACTTT. This codes for CASSLGQGNSPLHF.

The V and J genes are TRBV7-2 and TRBJ2-3, with TRBD2 as a possible D gene (6 bases). The CDR3 sequence is 14 residues long. The germline V and J ends were trimmed by 4 bases and 5 bases, with 13 bases remaining between them. CDR1 is SGHTA, CDR2 FQGNSA, per germline. As DNA, the CDR3 is TGTGCCAGCAGCTCCCCGGGGCGGGGAGATACGCAGTATTTT. The encoded protein is CASSSPGRGDTQYF.

The genes are TRBV4-2 and TRBJ2-1; D unclear. The CDR3 extends over 13 amino acids. Germline CDR1 and CDR2: LGHNA and YNFKEQ. Deletions cut 1 base from V and 7 bases from J, with 8 bases between. The CDR3 DNA is TGTGCCAGCAGCCAAGGGGATGCAAATGAGCAGTTCTTC. Translated, it gives CASSQGDANEQFF.